Sequencing of this T cell receptor beta chain was carried out in a study of cytomegalovirus exposure and HLA in healthy donors. About this clone: The antigen is not known. The sample holds other DNA sequences that translate to the same CDR3.

General study findings and limits: Later analysis associated a missense DCLRE1C variant with TCR beta V- and J-gene trimming. Upon later analysis, TCR association rates were observed to vary by HLA locus, being highest for DRB1 and lowest for HLA-C. Later analysis showed most CMV-associated TCR beta chains appearing HLA-restricted.

Germline CDR1 and CDR2: MDHEN and SYDVKM. The CDR3 covers 11 residues. The V gene lost 3 bases and the J gene lost 6 bases, with 6 bases spanning the gap. The PCR contained 60 Vbeta and 13 Jbeta primers. Sequencing used immunoSEQ multiplex PCR; TCRdb keeps in-frame clones, though not all of them. The sample has roughly 110,000 clones, less than 80% seen once. Source material: PBMCs. This chain joins TRBV28 and TRBJ2-7; maybe TRBD2 (6 bases). This sequence was found in a man under 40 in good health and CMV-seronegative. CDR3 protein: CASSFSGEQYF. CDR3 sequence (DNA): TGTGCCAGCAGTTTTAGCGGCGAGCAGTACTTC. Complete variable domain (other parts from reference TRBV28 and TRBJ2-7): DVKVTQSSRYLVKRTGEKVFLECVQDMDHENMFWYRQDPGLGLRLIYFSYDVKMKEKGDIPEGYSVSREKKERFSLILESASTNQTSMYLCASSFSGEQYFGPGTRLTVT.